The TCR beta chain under discussion was sequenced for a study of T cell responses to AZD1222 COVID-19 vaccine. Data came from immunoSEQ multiplex PCR; TCRdb stores just in-frame clones and leaves some out. Among about 100,000 clones listed, approximately 87% were seen once. Per the germline V gene, CDR1 is SGHTA and CDR2 is FQGNSA. The CDR3 totals 13 residues. The ends were cut back, 1 base at V and 6 bases at J, with 7 bases in the middle. This chain connects TRBV7-2 to TRBJ2-1; possible D gene TRBD2, 5 bases. This specimen was peripheral blood, taken on day 0 of AZD1222 vaccination. The TCR comes from an adult in good health. The CDR3 is CASSLGEGNEQFF. The CDR3 nucleotides read TGTGCCAGCAGCTTAGGTGAGGGCAATGAGCAGTTCTTC. The full variable domain, completed using reference TRBV7-2 and TRBJ2-1, is GAGVSQSPSNKVTEKGKDVELRCDPISGHTALYWYRQSLGQGLEFLIYFQGNSAPDKSGLPSDRFSAERTGGSVSTLTIQRTQQEDSAVYLCASSLGEGNEQFFGPGTRLTVL.